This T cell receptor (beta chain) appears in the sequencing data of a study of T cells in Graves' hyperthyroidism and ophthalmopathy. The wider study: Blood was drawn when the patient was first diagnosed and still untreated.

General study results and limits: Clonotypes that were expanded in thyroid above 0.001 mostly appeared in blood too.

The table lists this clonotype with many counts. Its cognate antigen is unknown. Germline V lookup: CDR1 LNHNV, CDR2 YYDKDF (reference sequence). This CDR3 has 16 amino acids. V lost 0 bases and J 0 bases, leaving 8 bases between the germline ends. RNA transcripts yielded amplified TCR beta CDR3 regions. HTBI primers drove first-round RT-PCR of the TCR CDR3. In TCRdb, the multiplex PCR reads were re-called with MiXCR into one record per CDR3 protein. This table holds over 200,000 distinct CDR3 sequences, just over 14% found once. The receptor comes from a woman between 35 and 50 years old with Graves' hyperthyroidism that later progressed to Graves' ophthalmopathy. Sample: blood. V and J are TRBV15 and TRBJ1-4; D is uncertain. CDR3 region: CATSRDRAATNEKLFF. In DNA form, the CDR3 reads TGTGCCACCAGCAGAGACCGAGCGGCAACTAATGAAAAACTGTTTTTT.